The 13 T cell receptor beta chains below come from one sample, sequenced in a study of T cell responses to AZD1222 COVID-19 vaccine. Sequenced by immunoSEQ multiplex PCR; TCRdb stores in-frame clones only, minus some. The table has more than 110,000 clones, about 90% seen once. Sequenced here: peripheral blood, sampled on day 0 of AZD1222 vaccination. The receptor source for this set is an adult in good health.

The V gene is TRBV4-3, the J gene TRBJ1-1; no definite D call. Germline values: CDR1 LGHNA, CDR2 YSLEER. With 2 bases removed from V and 4 bases from J, the gap between germline ends came to 14 bases. This CDR3 region has 15 residues. CDR3 amino acids: CASSQLPLGITEAFF. The CDR3 bases are TGCGCCAGCAGCCAATTGCCCTTAGGGATCACTGAAGCTTTCTTT.

This clone appeared a few times. This chain joins TRBV4-2 and TRBJ2-3, with D maybe TRBD1 (5 bases). Germline V lookup: CDR1 LGHNA, CDR2 YNFKEQ. Trimming took off 4 bases at V and 4 bases at J, with 15 bases between the two ends. This CDR3 has 15 residues. CDR3 DNA sequence: TGTGCCAGCAGCCGCGTTCGTCAGGGCGCAGATACGCAGTATTTT. Protein sequence: CASSRVRQGADTQYF.

This clone was counted only a few times. The chain links TRBV5-1 to TRBJ2-1, with 10 bases identical to TRBD2. This CDR3 contains 15 residues. In germline, CDR1 is SGHRS, CDR2 YFSETQ. J gave up 5 bases and V 2 bases, and 4 bases lay outside the gene matches. CDR3 bases: TGCGCCAGCAGCTTACTAGCGGGGACAAACAATGAGCAGTTCTTC. Translated: CASSLLAGTNNEQFF.

Notes on this clone: Other DNA sequences in the same sample also yield this CDR3. J is TRBJ1-2 and V is TRBV18; D is undetermined. This CDR3 comprises 13 residues. Germline lookup yields CDR1 KGHSH and CDR2 LQKENI. The ends were cut back, 3 bases at V and 2 bases at J, with 7 bases in the middle. The CDR3 spells CASSPPGNYGYTF. The CDR3 DNA is TGTGCCAGCTCACCCCCCGGGAACTATGGCTACACCTTC.

The chain has TRBV11-2 and TRBJ2-7; 10 bases are shared with TRBD2. CDR1 is SGHAT, CDR2 FQNNGV, per germline. This CDR3 has 15 residues. V gave up 1 base and J gave up 4 bases; unmatched junction bases: 4. The CDR3 here is CASSLVASGSYEQYF. CDR3 sequence (DNA): TGTGCCAGCAGCTTAGTGGCTAGCGGGAGTTACGAGCAGTACTTC.

The chain employs TRBV27 and TRBJ2-7; D perhaps matches TRBD1 (6 bases). Germline CDR1 and CDR2: MNHEY and SMNVEV (reference sequence). The CDR3 is 14 residues long. Trimming pared 0 bases from V and 5 bases from J, leaving 11 bases between. The CDR3 DNA reads as TGTGCCAGCAGTTTATCGTTGCCAGGGGACGAGCAGTACTTC. Protein: CASSLSLPGDEQYF.

The chain has TRBV5-1 and TRBJ1-1; a weak D match, TRBD1 (5 bases). There are 14 residues in the CDR3. CDR1 and CDR2 from the germline V gene are SGHRS and YFSETQ. V was pared by 2 bases and J by 2 bases, with 10 bases between. CDR3 nucleotide sequence: TGCGCCAGCAGCTTAGGAGGGGCCAACACTGAAGCTTTCTTT. Translating it yields CASSLGGANTEAFF.

The rearrangement joins TRBV14 to TRBJ1-1; 9 bases align to TRBD1. The CDR3 runs 14 residues. CDR1 SGHDN and CDR2 FVKESK come from the germline V gene. Trimming removed 4 bases from V and 3 bases from J; junction bases left unmatched: 3. The CDR3 loop reads CASSLQGAYTEAFF. The CDR3 bases are TGTGCCAGCAGCCTACAGGGGGCCTACACTGAAGCTTTCTTT.

The genes are TRBV27 and TRBJ2-7; 14 bases align to TRBD2. The germline CDR1 and CDR2 sequences are MNHEY and SMNVEV (reference sequence). This CDR3 is 15 amino acids long. V gave up 8 bases and J gave up 6 bases; unmatched junction bases: 9. The CDR3 reads CASGLGLAGGGEQYF. In nucleotides, the CDR3 is TGTGCCAGCGGCTTAGGACTAGCGGGAGGTGGCGAGCAGTACTTC.

This clone was recorded a few times. V gene TRBV6-5 combines with J gene TRBJ2-6; D uncertain. This CDR3 has 13 residues. V was trimmed by 4 bases and J by 8 bases, leaving 9 bases between them. Germline CDR1 reads MNHEY; CDR2 reads SVGAGI. Written as DNA, the CDR3 is TGTGCCAGCAGTTGGCCCGGAACCAACGTCCTGACTTTC. It specifies CASSWPGTNVLTF.

This clone was recorded only once. The chain employs TRBV30 and TRBJ2-2, with a possible D match to TRBD1 (6 bases). The V and J ends lost 3 bases and 3 bases respectively, with 17 bases between them. Germline V CDR1 and CDR2: GTSNPN, SVGIG (reference sequence). The CDR3 is made up of 16 amino acids. The CDR3 DNA reads as TGTGCCTGGAGGGGCCCAGGGGTATGGCACACCGGGGAGCTGTTTTTT. The encoded protein is CAWRGPGVWHTGELFF. The entire variable domain, with the rest obtained from reference TRBV30 and TRBJ2-2, is as follows: SQTIHQWPATLVQPVGSPLSLECTVEGTSNPNLYWYRQAAGRGLQLLFYSVGIGQISSEVPQNLSASRPQDRQFILSSKKLLLSDSGFYLCAWRGPGVWHTGELFFGEGSRLTVL.

The chain carries TRBV20-1 and TRBJ2-3; D gene uncertain. The CDR3 totals 13 residues. The V gene's germline CDR1 is DFQATT and CDR2 SNEGSKA (reference sequence). V lost 3 bases, J lost 0 bases, and 7 bases lay in between. Here the CDR3 DNA reads TGCAGTGCTAGTGAAGGTAGCACAGATACGCAGTATTTT. Translation gives CSASEGSTDTQYF.

The chain is built from TRBV6-2 or TRBV6-3 and TRBJ2-2; D uncertain. V lost 5 bases and J lost 9, with 10 bases in between. The CDR3 consists of 12 residues. In germline, CDR1 is MNHEY, CDR2 SVGEGT. In nucleotides, the CDR3 is TGTGCCAGCAGTCGTCGTAGCTGGGAGCTGTTTTTT. Its translation: CASSRRSWELFF.